Reported below is one TCR beta chain. Its antigen is currently unknown. TCRdb processed the 5' RACE reads anew with MiXCR; each CDR3 protein has one entry. The table lists roughly 40,000 distinct CDR3 sequences, 6% to 9.5% of them singletons, with roughly 1.4% in the top ten. These data belong to a study of T-cell memory formation after mild COVID-19. Findings of the study overall: Contracting CD4+ clones sat mainly in CM and EM; CD8+ in EMRA.

V was clipped by 2 bases and J by 3 bases, with 12 bases between them. The CDR3 runs to 15 residues. Germline V CDR1 and CDR2: KGHSH, LQKENI. Sequencing was done on a sample of PBMCs or a T cell subset sorted from them (not recorded which). The rearrangement links TRBV18 to TRBJ2-3; D possibly corresponds to TRBD1 (6 bases). This TCR was sampled from a young man who had mild COVID-19 (a few samples of this study predate the infection). Cell type and time point are not known. In DNA, the CDR3 is TGTGCCAGCTCACCAATGGGACACAGAACAGATACGCAGTATTTT. Translated, it gives CASSPMGHRTDTQYF.